This T cell receptor (beta chain) is drawn from a study of blood T cell repertoires in COVID-19. Background on the study: Researchers got acute and convalescent COVID-19 samples from the United States, Italy and Spain. T cells, B-cell-depleted T cells, or PBMCs provided the cDNA or gDNA that served as material.

Source study methods: Reference gene primer amplification gave estimated nucleated cell counts. Generated by immunoSEQ multiplex PCR, the TCRdb table keeps only in-frame clones and is missing some. V and J calls and clone size come straight from that table; D and trimming were deduced from the DNA. The sample gives under 200,000 clones, roughly nine tenths of which show up once; 9.5% to 12% is in the top ten. The Seattle patients joined while their infection was active and were tracked longitudinally afterward. Trimming pared 2 bases from V and 1 base from J, leaving 15 bases between. CDR1 is MNHNS, CDR2 SASEGT, per germline. CDR3 length equals 16 residues.

This clonotype originated in a woman aged 55 to 70 with COVID-19, enrolled during active disease. The chain is built from TRBV6-1 and TRBJ2-7; TRBD2 is a possible D gene (7 bases). The material sequenced was peripheral blood. Here the CDR3 DNA reads TGTGCCAGCAGTGAATTTCTACAGGGAGGGTCCTACGAGCAGTACTTC. This encodes CASSEFLQGGSYEQYF.